A selection of T cell receptor beta chains follows, all from one sample in a study of CD8+ T cells in alopecia areata. Measured with immunoSEQ multiplex PCR; TCRdb has only the in-frame clones, and not every one. The sample has around 300,000 clones; about three fifths are singletons. The sample was CD4+ T cells sorted from blood, taken around week 54, from a patient treated with tofacitinib. The receptors shown here come from a human donor with alopecia areata. CDR3s include the opening cysteine and the closing phenylalanine or tryptophan. D genes are given only for firm matches. Clone sizes are given selectively: once, few, many, or a class where the clone is expanded.

d_call	clone_size	v_call	j_call	cdr3_nt	cdr3_aa
TRBD2	.	TRBV6-5	TRBJ2-7	TGTGCCAGCAGACCTAGCGGGGGGAGCTCCTACGAGCAGTACTTC	CASRPSGGSSYEQYF
TRBD1	.	TRBV7-2	TRBJ2-1	TGTGCCAGCAGCTTGGGCACCGGGACAGGCGTCAGCTCCTACAATGAGCAGTTCTTC	CASSLGTGTGVSSYNEQFF
.	.	TRBV11-2	TRBJ2-4	TGTGCCAGCAGCTTAGCGGGGGCCGGAAACATTCAGTACTTC	CASSLAGAGNIQYF
.	.	TRBV15	TRBJ2-5	TGTGCCACCAATTCAGGGTACCAAGAGACCCAGTACTTC	CATNSGYQETQYF
.	few	TRBV6-1	TRBJ2-7	TGTGCCAGCAGTGTGGGTTCCCGGGCCGACCTTTACGAGCAGTACTTC	CASSVGSRADLYEQYF
TRBD2	.	TRBV25-1	TRBJ2-5	TGTGCCAGCAGGCTAGCGGGGAAGGAGACCCAGTACTTC	CASRLAGKETQYF
.	.	TRBV6-5	TRBJ2-7	TGTGCCAGCAGTTACGACAGGACCTCCTACGAGCAGTACTTC	CASSYDRTSYEQYF
.	few	TRBV5-1	TRBJ1-2	TGCGCCAGCAGCTTGGAGGCAGGGCGTAACTATGGCTACACCTTC	CASSLEAGRNYGYTF
.	.	TRBV10-3	TRBJ1-6	TGTGCCATCACCGACTCTCCGGGGGTATCACCCCTCCACTTT	CAITDSPGVSPLHF
.	.	TRBV30	TRBJ1-1	TGTGCCTACGGAACGGGGCAGGGATACACTGAAGCTTTCTTT	CAYGTGQGYTEAFF
.	.	TRBV10-3	TRBJ1-2	TGTGCCATCAGTGAGCCAATAGCACAACCGACGGGTGGCTACACCTTC	CAISEPIAQPTGGYTF
.	.	TRBV7-9	TRBJ2-3	TGTGCCAGCAGCAACGACAGGAGCCCACTAAACACAGATACGCAGTATTTT	CASSNDRSPLNTDTQYF
.	medium-sized	TRBV2	TRBJ2-6	TGTGCCAGCACAGAGGACGCCTCTGGGGCCAACGTCCTGACTTTC	CASTEDASGANVLTF
.	few	TRBV11-2	TRBJ1-2	TGTGCCAGCAGCTTAGAGCTACGTAACTATGGCTACACCTTC	CASSLELRNYGYTF
TRBD2	few	TRBV29-1	TRBJ2-5	TGCAGCGGAGCGGGGGGTGACGAGACCCAGTACTTC	CSGAGGDETQYF
.	.	TRBV5-6	TRBJ2-1	TGTGCCAGCAGCTTGAAAACATCGGAGCAGTTCTTC	CASSLKTSEQFF
.	.	TRBV9	TRBJ1-1	TGTGCCAGCAGCGAGGGACCCTCGAAGACTGAAGCTTTCTTT	CASSEGPSKTEAFF
.	few	TRBV27	TRBJ1-1	TGTGCCAGCAGTTCAGAGGGGGCTGAAGCTTTCTTT	CASSSEGAEAFF
TRBD1	.	TRBV20-1	TRBJ1-2	TGCAGCCCGACAGGGTCGGATGGCTACACCTTC	CSPTGSDGYTF
TRBD1	few	TRBV30	TRBJ1-1	TGTGCCTGGAGTGACAGGGGGAAAGCTTTCTTT	CAWSDRGKAFF
.	few	TRBV15	TRBJ2-6	TGTGCCACCAGCAGAGGGATACTAGGAACCGGGGCCAACGTCCTGACTTTC	CATSRGILGTGANVLTF
.	once	TRBV5-1	TRBJ2-2	TGCGCCAGCAGCTACCGACAGGAGCCCCCCACCGGGGAGCTGTTTTTT	CASSYRQEPPTGELFF
TRBD1	.	TRBV29-1	TRBJ2-7	TGCAGCGTCTCGATCGCCCGGGACAGGGACTACGAGCAGTACTTC	CSVSIARDRDYEQYF
.	few	TRBV20-1	TRBJ1-2	TGCAGTGCTAGAGGAGTAAATGGCTACACCTTC	CSARGVNGYTF
.	few	TRBV2	TRBJ2-4	TGTGCCAGCAGTAACAGGTTCCTAGCCAAAAACATTCAGTACTTC	CASSNRFLAKNIQYF
TRBD2	few	TRBV4-2	TRBJ2-5	TGTGCCAGCAGTATAGCGGGGGGGCCGAAGACCCAGTACTTC	CASSIAGGPKTQYF